The 8 T cell receptor beta chains in this list originate from one sample, sequenced in a study of shared clonotypes between healthy human individuals. Sequencing used immunoSEQ multiplex PCR; TCRdb keeps in-frame clones, though not all of them. The sample holds 2 million to 2.5 million clones, more than 90% seen once. Sequencing was carried out using naive CD4+ T cells sorted from blood. Regarding subset: CD45RA+ positively selected. All receptors come from a man between 18 and 35 years old in good health.

In its sample, this clone was seen once. The rearrangement links TRBV11-3 to TRBJ1-2; 8 bases agree with TRBD1. The junction had 13 bases not matched to a gene; V was cut back by 2 bases and J by 8 bases. This CDR3 has 16 residues. The germline V gene has CDR1 SGHNT and CDR2 YENEEA. CDR3 nucleotides: TGTGCCAGCAGCTTACCGGACAGGGTGGATCGGGACGGCTACACCTTC. Its translation: CASSLPDRVDRDGYTF. Together with reference TRBV11-3 and TRBJ1-2, the CDR3 gives the full variable domain: EAGVVQSPRYKIIEKKQPVAFWCNPISGHNTLYWYLQNLGQGPELLIRYENEEAVDDSQLPKDRFSAERLKGVDSTLKIQPAELGDSAVYLCASSLPDRVDRDGYTFGSGTRLTVV.

The chain has TRBV4-1 and TRBJ2-7, with D possibly TRBD1 on 7 matching bases. Between the trimmed V and J ends, which lost 0 bases and 3 bases, there was a span of 15 bases. This CDR3 comprises 16 residues. Germline CDR1 is MGHRA and CDR2 is YSYEKL. The CDR3: CASSQDGGGVFYEQYF. DNA of the CDR3: TGCGCCAGCAGCCAAGATGGAGGGGGCGTCTTCTACGAGCAGTACTTC.

The chain combines TRBV4-3 with TRBJ2-7; possible D gene TRBD1, 6 bases. This CDR3 comprises 16 residues. Germline-derived CDR1 and CDR2 are LGHNA and YSLEER. Trimming shortened V by 1 base and J by 4 bases, and 17 bases separated the two germline ends. CDR3 nucleotide sequence: TGCGCCAGCAGCCAAGCCCTCGACAGGAACGGATACGAGCAGTACTTC. This encodes CASSQALDRNGYEQYF.

This clone was seen a handful of times. The chain has TRBV18 and TRBJ1-3; no clear D. Trimming stripped 3 bases from V and 0 bases from J, with 12 bases between. CDR3 length: 16 amino acids. Germline V gene data show CDR1 as KGHSH and CDR2 as LQKENI. The CDR3 protein is CASSPYGRYSGNTIYF. The CDR3 coding sequence is TGTGCCAGCTCACCTTATGGCCGTTACTCTGGAAACACCATATATTTT.

The chain combines TRBV7-9 with TRBJ1-2, with a tentative D call TRBD1 (6 bases). The germline V and J ends were trimmed by 3 bases and 2 bases, with 16 bases remaining between them. The length of the CDR3 is 16 residues. CDR1 is SEHNR and CDR2 is FQNEAQ in the germline V gene (reference sequence). The CDR3 DNA reads TGTGCCAGCAGCTTTAGGGGGTCGAATCCCAACTATGGCTACACCTTC. This gives the protein CASSFRGSNPNYGYTF. Using reference TRBV7-9 and TRBJ1-2 for the parts outside the CDR3, the full variable domain is DTGVSQNPRHKITKRGQNVTFRCDPISEHNRLYWYRQTLGQGPEFLTYFQNEAQLEKSRLLSDRFSAERPKGSFSTLEIQRTEQGDSAMYLCASSFRGSNPNYGYTFGSGTRLTVV.

This chain links TRBV5-1 with TRBJ1-2; 8 bases are shared with TRBD1. V dropped 5 bases and J dropped 3; count of bases not matched to a gene: 9. Germline V gene lookup returns CDR1 SGHRS and CDR2 YFSETQ. CDR3 length: 15 residues. CDR3 sequence reads: CASSQSQGAYYGYTF. The CDR3 nucleotides are TGCGCCAGCAGTCAGTCCCAGGGGGCATACTATGGCTACACCTTC.

This clone was picked up one time. The J gene is TRBJ2-7, the V gene TRBV6-5; TRBD1 might be the D (5 bases). The CDR3 is 13 amino acids. Germline assignment: CDR1 MNHEY and CDR2 SVGAGI. V lost 1 base and J lost 7, with 11 bases in between. This CDR3 is CASSYWGNLEQYF. As DNA, the CDR3 is TGTGCCAGCAGTTACTGGGGCAACTTGGAGCAGTACTTC.

A single count supports this clone. The V call is TRBV11-2, the J call TRBJ2-5; the match to TRBD2 covers 12 bases. CDR1 SGHAT and CDR2 FQNNGV come from the germline V gene. Losses at the gene ends were 5 bases for V and 1 base for J; bases not matched to a gene: 11. This CDR3 has 18 amino acids. The CDR3 DNA follows: TGTGCCAGCAGCCCCCGGGGGAAGACTAGCGGGGGCCAAGAGACCCAGTACTTC. Translated: CASSPRGKTSGGQETQYF.